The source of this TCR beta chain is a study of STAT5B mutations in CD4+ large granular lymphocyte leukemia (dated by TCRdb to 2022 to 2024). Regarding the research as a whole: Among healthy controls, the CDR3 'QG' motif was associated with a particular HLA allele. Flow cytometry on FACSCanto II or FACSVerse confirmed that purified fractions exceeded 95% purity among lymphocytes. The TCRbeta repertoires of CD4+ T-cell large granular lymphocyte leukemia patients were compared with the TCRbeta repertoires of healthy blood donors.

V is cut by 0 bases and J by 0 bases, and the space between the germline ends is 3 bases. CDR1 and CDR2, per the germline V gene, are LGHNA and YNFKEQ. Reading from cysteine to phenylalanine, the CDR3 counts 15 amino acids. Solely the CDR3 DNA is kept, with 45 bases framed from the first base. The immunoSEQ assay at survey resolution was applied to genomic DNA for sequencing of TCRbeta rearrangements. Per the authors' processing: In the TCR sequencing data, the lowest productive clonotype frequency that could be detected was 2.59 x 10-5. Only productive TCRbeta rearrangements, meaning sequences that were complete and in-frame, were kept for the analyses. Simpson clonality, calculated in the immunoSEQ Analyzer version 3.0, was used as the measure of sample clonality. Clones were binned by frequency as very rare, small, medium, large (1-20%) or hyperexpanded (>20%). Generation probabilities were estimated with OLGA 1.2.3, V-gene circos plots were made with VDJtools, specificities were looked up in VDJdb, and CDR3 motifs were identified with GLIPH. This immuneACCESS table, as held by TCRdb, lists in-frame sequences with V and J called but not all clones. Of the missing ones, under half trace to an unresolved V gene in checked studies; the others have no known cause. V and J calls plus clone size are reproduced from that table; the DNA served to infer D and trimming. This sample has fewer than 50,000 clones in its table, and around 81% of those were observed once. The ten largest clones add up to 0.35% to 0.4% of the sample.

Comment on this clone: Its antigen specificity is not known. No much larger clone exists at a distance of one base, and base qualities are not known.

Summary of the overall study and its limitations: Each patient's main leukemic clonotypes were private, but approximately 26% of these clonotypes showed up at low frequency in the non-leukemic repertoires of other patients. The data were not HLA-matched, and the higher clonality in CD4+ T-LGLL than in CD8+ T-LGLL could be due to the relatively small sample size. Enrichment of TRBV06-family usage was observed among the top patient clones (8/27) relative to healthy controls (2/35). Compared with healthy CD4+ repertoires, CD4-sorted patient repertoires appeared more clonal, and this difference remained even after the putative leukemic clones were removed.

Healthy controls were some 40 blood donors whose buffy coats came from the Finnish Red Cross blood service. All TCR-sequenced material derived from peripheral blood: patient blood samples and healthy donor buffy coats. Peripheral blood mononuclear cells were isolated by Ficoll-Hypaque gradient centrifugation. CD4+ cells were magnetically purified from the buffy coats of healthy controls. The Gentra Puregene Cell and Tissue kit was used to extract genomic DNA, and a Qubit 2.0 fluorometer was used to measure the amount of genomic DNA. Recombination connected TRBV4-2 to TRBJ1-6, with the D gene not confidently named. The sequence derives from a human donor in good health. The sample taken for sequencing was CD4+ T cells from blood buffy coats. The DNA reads TGTGCCAGCAGCCAAGATCCCTCCTATAATTCACCCCTCCACTTT. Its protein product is CASSQDPSYNSPLHF.